These 14 T cell receptor beta chains were sequenced from one sample in a study of blood T cells in healthy people across ages. Using a J-beta primer mix together with a sample-barcoded 5' primer, a second PCR was run for roughly 6 to 12 cycles. TCRdb re-derived calls from the 5' RACE reads in MiXCR, one entry per CDR3 protein. Of around 820,000 distinct CDR3 sequences in the sample, 20% to 25% were seen once. In addition, the sample was reused for a study of T cells of mothers and their children.

Specimen: blood. The source is a boy aged 10-17 years in good health.

This clonotype was observed a few times. A junction end diverges from the germline sequence, so it may reflect a read error. The chain joins TRBV20-1 to TRBJ2-3, with D perhaps TRBD1 (5 bases). This CDR3 has 15 amino acids. Germline-derived CDR1 and CDR2 are DFQATT and SNEGSKA (reference sequence). CDR3 amino acids: CSARPEQGIDHTLYF. The CDR3 region has the DNA TGCAGTGCTAGACCGGAGCAGGGAATCGACCATACGCTGTATTTT.

The sample holds a few counts of this clonotype. The V call is TRBV12-3 or TRBV12-4, the J call TRBJ1-1; a possible D gene is TRBD1 (5 bases). The CDR3 spans 13 residues. V was cut by 0 bases and J by 9 bases, with 11 bases left in between. CDR3 in DNA: TGTGCCAGCAGTTTAGCGCGGGGGGGAAAAGCTTTCTTT. As protein: CASSLARGGKAFF.

The V gene is TRBV2, the J gene TRBJ1-1; a weak D match, TRBD1 (6 bases). The V gene lost 3 bases and the J gene lost 6 bases, with 14 bases spanning the gap. Germline CDR1 is SNHLY and CDR2 is FYNNEI. The CDR3 runs 14 residues. In nucleotides, the CDR3 is TGTGCCAGCAGTGACAGGGGAGGAGGTCCTGAAGCTTTCTTT. Translating it yields CASSDRGGGPEAFF.

V usage is TRBV19 and J usage is TRBJ2-1, with unresolved D. V lost 7 bases to trimming and J lost 0 bases, with 10 bases between them. The CDR3 loop spans 14 amino acids. Germline CDR1 LNHDA, CDR2 SQIVND (reference sequence). In DNA form, the CDR3 reads TGTGCCAGTACCGCTGAGAGCTCCTACAATGAGCAGTTCTTC. It encodes CASTAESSYNEQFF. Together with reference TRBV19 and TRBJ2-1, the CDR3 gives the full variable domain: DGGITQSPKYLFRKEGQNVTLSCEQNLNHDAMYWYRQDPGQGLRLIYYSQIVNDFQKGDIAEGYSVSREKKESFPLTVTSAQKNPTAFYLCASTAESSYNEQFFGPGTRLTVL.

This rearrangement joins TRBV15 to TRBJ1-2; D ambiguous. Germline V gene data show CDR1 as LNHNV and CDR2 as YYDKDF (reference sequence). The length of the CDR3 is 14 residues. V lost 5 bases to trimming and J lost 4 bases, with 14 bases between them. The CDR3 sequence: CATSQLAGGYGYTF. CDR3 sequence (DNA): TGTGCCACCAGCCAACTCGCGGGAGGCTATGGCTACACCTTC.

The chain employs TRBV20-1 and TRBJ2-2; D is possibly TRBD2 (5 bases). The V gene lost 0 bases and the J gene lost 4 bases, with 15 bases spanning the gap. CDR1 and CDR2 from the germline V gene are DFQATT and SNEGSKA (reference sequence). The CDR3 spans 16 residues. CDR3 sequence: CSARDGLAWPTGELFF. The CDR3 region has the DNA TGCAGTGCTAGAGATGGGCTAGCTTGGCCCACCGGGGAGCTGTTTTTT.

The chain employs TRBV20-1 and TRBJ2-7, with TRBD1 identical over 8 bases. J was trimmed by 2 bases and V by 5 bases; bases with no gene match: 2. Germline V gene sequence: CDR1 DFQATT, CDR2 SNEGSKA (reference sequence). The CDR3 totals 12 residues. The CDR3 DNA reads TGCAGTGCTGCGACAGGGGCCTACGAGCAGTACTTC. Amino acid sequence: CSAATGAYEQYF.

V usage is TRBV27 and J usage is TRBJ2-5; the match to TRBD2 covers 9 bases. This CDR3 has 15 amino acids. Germline V gene sequence: CDR1 MNHEY, CDR2 SMNVEV (reference sequence). With 3 bases clipped from V and 11 bases from J, the junction kept 13 bases outside the gene matches. For the CDR3, the DNA is TGTGCCAGCAGTTTTCAGCGGGGGGCCGACGGAGAGCAGTACTTC. Residues: CASSFQRGADGEQYF.

J is TRBJ1-4 and V is TRBV7-9, with D tentatively TRBD1 (5 bases). V was clipped by 0 bases and J by 8 bases, with 13 bases between them. The germline gives CDR1 SEHNR, CDR2 FQNEAQ (reference sequence). The CDR3 covers 15 residues. The CDR3 region has the DNA TGTGCCAGCAGCTTAGCCCAAGGGGCCAACGAAAAACTGTTTTTT. Its translation is CASSLAQGANEKLFF.

This clonotype has just a few counts. This rearrangement joins TRBV7-8 to TRBJ2-5; D unresolved. This CDR3 has 15 amino acids. CDR1 and CDR2 (germline): SGHVS, FQNEAQ. The V and J ends lost 1 base and 5 bases respectively, with 14 bases between them. CDR3 protein: CASSLDGSLWETQYF. The DNA of the CDR3 is TGTGCCAGCAGCTTAGATGGTAGTCTGTGGGAGACCCAGTACTTC.

Written as DNA, the CDR3 is TGTGCCGGTCGGAGGACCGGGGAGCTGTTTTTT. Its translation: CAGRRTGELFF. V gene TRBV7-9 combines with J gene TRBJ2-2, with D maybe TRBD2 (5 bases). The germline V gene encodes CDR1 SEHNR and CDR2 FQNEAQ (reference sequence). The CDR3 loop spans 11 amino acids. The V end was cut by 11 bases, the J end by 5 bases, with 9 bases between.

This clonotype was seen at least ten times. The chain couples TRBV15 to TRBJ2-1; 8 bases fit TRBD2. There are 14 residues in the CDR3. V lost 2 bases, J lost 7 bases, and 4 bases stayed unmatched. CDR1 and CDR2 (germline): LNHNV, YYDKDF (reference sequence). CDR3 residues: CATSRSGRVNEQFF. In DNA form, the CDR3 reads TGTGCCACCAGCAGATCCGGGAGGGTGAATGAGCAGTTCTTC.

The chain employs TRBV7-9 and TRBJ1-4; TRBD1 might be the D (5 bases). The CDR3 is 18 residues long. Germline V CDR1 and CDR2: SEHNR, FQNEAQ (reference sequence). V was cut by 1 base and J by 0 bases, with 15 bases left in between. The CDR3 region is CASSLGRVSPPTNEKLFF. The CDR3 bases are TGTGCCAGCAGCTTAGGCAGGGTCAGCCCACCAACTAATGAAAAACTGTTTTTT.

The chain employs TRBV7-6 and TRBJ2-1; 10 nucleotides match TRBD1. With V trimmed by 6 bases and J by 5 bases, 10 bases remained unmatched. The CDR3 spans 16 residues. Germline lookup yields CDR1 SGHVS and CDR2 FNYEAQ. The CDR3 is CASSRNRQGANNEQFF. CDR3 DNA sequence: TGTGCCAGCAGTAGGAATCGACAGGGGGCCAACAATGAGCAGTTCTTC.